The clone carrying this T cell receptor beta chain came up many times. The data were taken from a study of regulatory T cells in long-lasting Graves disease. Germline CDR1 reads KGHDR; CDR2 reads SFDVKD. V trimming: 5 bases; J trimming: 5 bases; junction bases outside the gene matches: 10. The CDR3 runs to 16 residues. Documented time point: newly diagnosed GD, antithyroid drugs for less than 3 months. RNA from PBMCs was the source of the TCR library. Arm-PCR with iRepertoire HTBI primers amplified the CDR3 regions for these TCR beta libraries. TCRdb reprocessed the multiplex PCR reads via MiXCR and lists one record per CDR3 protein. There are approximately 400,000 distinct CDR3 sequences in the sample; about 16% occur only once, and approximately 15% lies in the top ten. These data are also associated with another study on T cells in Graves' hyperthyroidism and ophthalmopathy.

The rearrangement uses TRBV24-1 and TRBJ2-1; the match to TRBD1 covers 8 bases. The clonotype originates from a woman in her twenties or thirties with Graves disease. Sequences were derived from peripheral blood mononuclear cells (PBMCs), sampled at new diagnosis, from a patient treated with antithyroid drugs. CDR3 DNA sequence: TGTGCCACCAGTGGTACCGGGACAGGACGAAACAATGAGCAGTTCTTC. It specifies CATSGTGTGRNNEQFF.